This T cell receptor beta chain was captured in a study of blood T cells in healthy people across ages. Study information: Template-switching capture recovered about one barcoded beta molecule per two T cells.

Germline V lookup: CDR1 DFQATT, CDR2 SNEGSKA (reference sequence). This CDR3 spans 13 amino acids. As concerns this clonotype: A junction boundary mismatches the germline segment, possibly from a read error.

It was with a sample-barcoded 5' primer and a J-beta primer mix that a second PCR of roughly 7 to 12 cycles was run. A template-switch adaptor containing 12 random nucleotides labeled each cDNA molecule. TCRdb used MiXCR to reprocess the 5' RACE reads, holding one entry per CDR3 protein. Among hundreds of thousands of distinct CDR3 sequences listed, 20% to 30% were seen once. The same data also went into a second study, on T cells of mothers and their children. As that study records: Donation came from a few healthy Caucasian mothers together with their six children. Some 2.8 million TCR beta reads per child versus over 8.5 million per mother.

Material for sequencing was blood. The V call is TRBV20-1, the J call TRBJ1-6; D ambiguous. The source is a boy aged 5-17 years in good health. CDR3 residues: CGARPGYNSPLHF. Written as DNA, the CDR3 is TGCGGTGCCCGTCCGGGTTATAATTCACCCCTCCACTTT.